Following are 8 T cell receptor beta chains from one sample sequenced in a study of cytomegalovirus exposure and HLA in healthy donors. The repertoire was sequenced with immunoSEQ multiplex PCR; TCRdb's copy has only in-frame clones and lacks some. The table has approximately 140,000 clones, 88% seen once. Material: PBMCs. These receptor sequences come from a woman aged 18-35 years in good health and CMV-seropositive.

This rearrangement joins TRBV28 to TRBJ2-7; 8 bases align to TRBD1. CDR3 length: 13 residues. CDR1 and CDR2 from the germline V gene are MDHEN and SYDVKM. Trimming removed 4 bases from V and 3 bases from J; junction bases left unmatched: 2. DNA of the CDR3: TGTGCCAGCAGTTGGGACAGGCTCTACGAGCAGTACTTC. This encodes CASSWDRLYEQYF.

This clone is a singleton in its sample. This chain joins TRBV28 and TRBJ1-1; the D is unclear. V lost 3 bases and J 1 base, leaving 6 bases between the germline ends. The CDR3 length is 13 residues. The germline CDR1 and CDR2 sequences are MDHEN and SYDVKM. CDR3 amino acids: CASSFPGNTEAFF. The CDR3 nucleotides read TGTGCCAGCAGTTTTCCAGGGAACACTGAAGCTTTCTTT.

This chain links TRBV11-1 with TRBJ2-1, with D possibly matching TRBD2 (5 bases). V shed 5 bases and J shed 9 bases, with 11 bases lying between them. This CDR3 has 12 residues. CDR1 SGHAT and CDR2 FQDESV come from the germline V gene (reference sequence). The CDR3 reads CASSPGGSEQFF. As DNA, the CDR3 is TGTGCCAGCAGCCCTGGAGGAAGTGAGCAGTTCTTC. Drawing the rest from reference TRBV11-1 and TRBJ2-1, the complete variable domain is EAEVAQSPRYKITEKSQAVAFWCDPISGHATLYWYRQILGQGPELLVQFQDESVVDDSQLPKDRFSAERLKGVDSTLKIQPAELGDSAMYLCASSPGGSEQFFGPGTRLTVL.

This chain joins TRBV7-9 and TRBJ2-7; tentatively, D is TRBD2 (5 bases). CDR1 SEHNR and CDR2 FQNEAQ come from the germline V gene (reference sequence). The germline V and J ends were trimmed by 5 bases and 2 bases, with 13 bases remaining between them. The CDR3 totals 14 residues. In DNA form, the CDR3 reads TGTGCCAGCAGCCCTCGGGATCACGCCTACGAGCAGTACTTC. Protein product: CASSPRDHAYEQYF.

The rearrangement links TRBV11-2 to TRBJ1-6, with TRBD1 matching over 8 bases. Germline CDR1 reads SGHAT; CDR2 reads FQNNGV. The CDR3 extends over 16 amino acids. The junction had 9 bases not matched to a gene; V was cut back by 5 bases and J by 6 bases. CDR3 region: CASSPSTGGFNSPLHF. The DNA of the CDR3 is TGTGCCAGCAGCCCGTCCACAGGGGGTTTTAATTCACCCCTCCACTTT.

The chain joins TRBV7-8 to TRBJ1-2; 7 nucleotides line up with TRBD1. Germline values: CDR1 SGHVS, CDR2 FQNEAQ. The CDR3 loop spans 16 amino acids. V lost 4 bases, J lost 2 bases, and 10 bases stayed unmatched. The CDR3 bases are TGTGCCAGCAGCTCAATGCAGGGGGTACGCAACTATGGCTACACCTTC. Its translation is CASSSMQGVRNYGYTF.

CDR3 residues: CASSQATGPARGYTF. As DNA, the CDR3 is TGCGCCAGCAGCCAAGCTACAGGGCCAGCGAGGGGCTACACCTTC. This chain joins TRBV4-3 and TRBJ1-2; D perhaps matches TRBD1 (6 bases). The CDR3 is 15 residues long. From germline, CDR1 is LGHNA and CDR2 YSLEER. Trimming shortened V by 1 base and J by 8 bases, and 17 bases separated the two germline ends.

The genes are TRBV5-1 and TRBJ2-1; possible D gene TRBD1, 6 bases. Trimming cost V 3 bases and J 6 bases, with 10 bases left between them. The CDR3 length is 13 residues. CDR1 SGHRS and CDR2 YFSETQ come from the germline V gene. The CDR3 DNA follows: TGCGCCAGCAGCTCACAGGGTTTCAATGAGCAGTTCTTC. Its translation: CASSSQGFNEQFF.